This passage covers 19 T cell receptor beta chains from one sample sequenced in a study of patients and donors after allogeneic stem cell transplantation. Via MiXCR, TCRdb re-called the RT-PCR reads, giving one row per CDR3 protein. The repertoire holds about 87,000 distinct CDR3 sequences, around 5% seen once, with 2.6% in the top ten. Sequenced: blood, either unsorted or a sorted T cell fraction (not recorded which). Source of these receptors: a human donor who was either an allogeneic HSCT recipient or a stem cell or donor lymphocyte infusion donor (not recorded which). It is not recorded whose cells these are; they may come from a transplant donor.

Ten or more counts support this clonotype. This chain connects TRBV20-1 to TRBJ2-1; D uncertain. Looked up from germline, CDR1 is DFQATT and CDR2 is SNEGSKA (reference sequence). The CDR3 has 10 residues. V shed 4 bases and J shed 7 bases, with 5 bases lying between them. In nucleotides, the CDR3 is TGCAGTGCTACTGGGAATGAGCAGTTCTTC. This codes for CSATGNEQFF.

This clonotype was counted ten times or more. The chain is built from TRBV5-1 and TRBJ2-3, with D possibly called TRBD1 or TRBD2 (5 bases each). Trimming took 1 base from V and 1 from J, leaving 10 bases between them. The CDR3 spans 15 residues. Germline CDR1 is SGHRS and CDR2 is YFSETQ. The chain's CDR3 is CASSLSGPRTDTQYF. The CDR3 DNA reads TGCGCCAGCAGCTTGTCGGGACCTCGCACAGATACGCAGTATTTT. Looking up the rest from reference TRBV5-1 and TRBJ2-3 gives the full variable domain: KAGVTQTPRYLIKTRGQQVTLSCSPISGHRSVSWYQQTPGQGLQFLFEYFSETQRNKGNFPGRFSGRQFSNSRSEMNVSTLELGDSALYLCASSLSGPRTDTQYFGPGTRLTVL.

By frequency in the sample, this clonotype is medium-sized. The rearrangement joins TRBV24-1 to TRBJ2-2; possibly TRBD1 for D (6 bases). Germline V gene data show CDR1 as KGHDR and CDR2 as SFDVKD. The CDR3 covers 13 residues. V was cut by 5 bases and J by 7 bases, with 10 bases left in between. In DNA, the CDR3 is TGTGCCACCAGTGCAGGGGCGAACGGGGAGCTGTTTTTT. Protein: CATSAGANGELFF.

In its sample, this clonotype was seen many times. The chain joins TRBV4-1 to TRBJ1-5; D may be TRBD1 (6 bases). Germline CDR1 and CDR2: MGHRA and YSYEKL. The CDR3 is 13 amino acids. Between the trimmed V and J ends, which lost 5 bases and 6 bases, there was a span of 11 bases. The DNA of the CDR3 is TGCGCCAGCAGCTACAGGGTTGGTCAGCCCCAGCATTTT. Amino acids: CASSYRVGQPQHF.

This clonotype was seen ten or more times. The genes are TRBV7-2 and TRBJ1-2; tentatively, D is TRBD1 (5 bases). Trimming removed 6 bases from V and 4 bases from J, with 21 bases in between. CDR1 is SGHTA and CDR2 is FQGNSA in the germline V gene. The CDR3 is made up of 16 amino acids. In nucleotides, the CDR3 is TGTGCCAGCAGTTTTGACGTGGGGCGGCCTGGCTATGGCTACACCTTC. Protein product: CASSFDVGRPGYGYTF.

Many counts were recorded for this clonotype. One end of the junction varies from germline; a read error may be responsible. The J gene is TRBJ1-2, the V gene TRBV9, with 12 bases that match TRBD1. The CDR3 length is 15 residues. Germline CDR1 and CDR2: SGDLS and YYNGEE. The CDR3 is CASSGGGQGAYGYNF. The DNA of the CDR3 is TGTGCCAGCAGCGGAGGGGGACAGGGGGCCTATGGCTACAACTTC.

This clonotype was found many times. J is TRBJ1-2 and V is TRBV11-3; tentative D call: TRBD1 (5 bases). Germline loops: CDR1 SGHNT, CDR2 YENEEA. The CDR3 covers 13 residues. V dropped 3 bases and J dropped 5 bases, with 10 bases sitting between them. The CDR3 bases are TGTGCCAGCAGCTTGGGGCAGCATTATGGCTACACCTTC. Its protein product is CASSLGQHYGYTF.

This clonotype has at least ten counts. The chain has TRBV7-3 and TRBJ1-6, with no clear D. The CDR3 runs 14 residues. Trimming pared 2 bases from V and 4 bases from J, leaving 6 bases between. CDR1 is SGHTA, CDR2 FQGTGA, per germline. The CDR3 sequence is CASSLSRYNSPLHF. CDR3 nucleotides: TGTGCCAGCAGCTTATCGCGGTATAATTCACCCCTCCACTTT.

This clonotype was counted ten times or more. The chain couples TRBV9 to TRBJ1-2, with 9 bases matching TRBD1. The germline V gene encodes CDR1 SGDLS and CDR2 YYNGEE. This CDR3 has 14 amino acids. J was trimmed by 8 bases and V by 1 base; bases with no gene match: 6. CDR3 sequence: CASSVTDRGEGYTF. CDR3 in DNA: TGTGCCAGCAGCGTAACGGACAGGGGAGAAGGCTACACCTTC.

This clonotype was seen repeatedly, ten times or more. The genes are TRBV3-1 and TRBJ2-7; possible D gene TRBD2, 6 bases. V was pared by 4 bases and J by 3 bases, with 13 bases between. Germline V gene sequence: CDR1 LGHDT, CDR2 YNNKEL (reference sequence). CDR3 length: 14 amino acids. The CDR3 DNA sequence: TGTGCCAGCAGCCCAGGGACTGTCTACTACGAGCAGTACTTC. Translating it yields CASSPGTVYYEQYF.

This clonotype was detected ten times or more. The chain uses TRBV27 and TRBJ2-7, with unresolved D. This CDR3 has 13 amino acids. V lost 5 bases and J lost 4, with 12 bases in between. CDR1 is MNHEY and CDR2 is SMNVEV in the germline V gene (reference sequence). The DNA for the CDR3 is TGTGCCAGCAGTCGCATCTCTAGTTACGAGCAGTACTTC. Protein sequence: CASSRISSYEQYF.

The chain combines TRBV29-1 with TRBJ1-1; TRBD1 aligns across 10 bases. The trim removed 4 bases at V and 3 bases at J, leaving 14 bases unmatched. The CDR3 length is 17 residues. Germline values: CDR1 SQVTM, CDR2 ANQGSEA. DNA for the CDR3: TGCAGCGTTGTAATGACAGGGGGCCGGTGGATAGACACTGAAGCTTTCTTT. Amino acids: CSVVMTGGRWIDTEAFF. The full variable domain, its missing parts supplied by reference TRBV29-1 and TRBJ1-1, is SAVISQKPSRDICQRGTSLTIQCQVDSQVTMMFWYRQQPGQSLTLIATANQGSEATYESGFVIDKFPISRPNLTFSTLTVSNMSPEDSSIYLCSVVMTGGRWIDTEAFFGQGTRLTVV.

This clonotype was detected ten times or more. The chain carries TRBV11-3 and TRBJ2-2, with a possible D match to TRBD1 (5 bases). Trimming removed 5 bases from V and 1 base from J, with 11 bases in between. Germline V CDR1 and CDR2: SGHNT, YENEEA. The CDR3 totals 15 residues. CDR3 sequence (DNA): TGTGCCAGCAGCCTTCAGGGATTGAACACCGGGGAGCTGTTTTTT. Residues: CASSLQGLNTGELFF.

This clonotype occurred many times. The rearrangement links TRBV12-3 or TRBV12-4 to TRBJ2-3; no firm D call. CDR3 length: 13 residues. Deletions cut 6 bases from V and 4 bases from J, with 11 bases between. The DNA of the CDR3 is TGTGCCAGCAGGTTGGGAAACTCAGATACGCAGTATTTT. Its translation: CASRLGNSDTQYF.

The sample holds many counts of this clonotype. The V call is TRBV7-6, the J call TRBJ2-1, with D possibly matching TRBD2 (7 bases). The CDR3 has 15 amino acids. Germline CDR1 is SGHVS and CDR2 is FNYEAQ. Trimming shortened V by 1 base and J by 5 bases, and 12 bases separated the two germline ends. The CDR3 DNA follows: TGTGCCAGCAGCTTAGGTACGGGGGGCAACAATGAGCAGTTCTTC. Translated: CASSLGTGGNNEQFF. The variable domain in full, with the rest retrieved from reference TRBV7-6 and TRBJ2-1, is GAGVSQSPRYKVTKRGQDVALRCDPISGHVSLYWYRQALGQGPEFLTYFNYEAQQDKSGLPNDRFSAERPEGSISTLTIQRTEQRDSAMYRCASSLGTGGNNEQFFGPGTRLTVL.

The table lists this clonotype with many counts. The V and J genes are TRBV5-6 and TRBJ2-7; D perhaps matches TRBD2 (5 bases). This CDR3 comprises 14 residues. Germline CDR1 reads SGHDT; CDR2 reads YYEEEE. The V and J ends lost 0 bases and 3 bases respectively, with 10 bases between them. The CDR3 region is CASSLVNGDYEQYF. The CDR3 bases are TGTGCCAGCAGCTTGGTTAACGGGGACTACGAGCAGTACTTC.

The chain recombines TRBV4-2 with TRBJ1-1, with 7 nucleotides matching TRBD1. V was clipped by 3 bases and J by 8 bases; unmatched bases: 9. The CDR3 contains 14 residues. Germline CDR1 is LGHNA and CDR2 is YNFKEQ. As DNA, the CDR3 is TGTGCCAGCAGCCAGGGAAACCAACAGGGGGAAGCTTTCTTT. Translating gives CASSQGNQQGEAFF.

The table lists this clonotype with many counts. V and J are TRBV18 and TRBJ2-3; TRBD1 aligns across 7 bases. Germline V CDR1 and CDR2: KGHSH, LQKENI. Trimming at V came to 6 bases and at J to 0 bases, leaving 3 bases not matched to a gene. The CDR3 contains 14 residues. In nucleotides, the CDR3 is TGTGCCAGCTCCCTGGGACAGAGCACAGATACGCAGTATTTT. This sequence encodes CASSLGQSTDTQYF.

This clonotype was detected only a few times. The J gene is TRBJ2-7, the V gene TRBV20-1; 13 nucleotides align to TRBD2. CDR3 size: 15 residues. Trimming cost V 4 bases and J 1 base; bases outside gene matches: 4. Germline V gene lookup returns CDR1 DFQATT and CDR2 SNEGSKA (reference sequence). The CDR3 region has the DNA TGCAGTGCTACCCGACTAGCGGGGGGTTCCTACGAGCAGTACTTC. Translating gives CSATRLAGGSYEQYF.